A single sample gave rise to the 29 T cell receptor beta chains below, sequenced in a study of CD8+CD57+ T cells in acquired aplastic anemia. The TCR beta profiling, which covered VDJ combination and CDR3 sequence, was carried out using genomic DNA as the template. In TCRdb, the reads were re-called with MiXCR into one record per CDR3 protein. The sample has about 210,000 distinct CDR3 sequences, around 63% seen once. The sequenced sample was sorted CD4+, CD8+, or CD8+CD57+ T cells (not recorded which) from PBMCs. Receptors originate from a human donor in good health.

The chain couples TRBV6-1 to TRBJ1-5; perhaps TRBD1 as D (5 bases). The germline CDR1 and CDR2 sequences are MNHNS and SASEGT. The V gene lost 7 bases and the J gene lost 2 bases, with 15 bases spanning the gap. The CDR3 runs to 15 residues. The CDR3 is CASTPGTVGNQPQHF. As DNA, the CDR3 is TGTGCCAGCACCCCAGGGACGGTGGGCAATCAGCCCCAGCATTTT.

This clonotype was picked up many times. This rearrangement joins TRBV19 to TRBJ2-7, with a tentative D call TRBD1 (5 bases). Germline V gene lookup returns CDR1 LNHDA and CDR2 SQIVND (reference sequence). Trimming pared 5 bases from V and 3 bases from J, leaving 11 bases between. This CDR3 is 13 amino acids long. The DNA of the CDR3 is TGTGCCAGTAGTGCTGGACACCGCTACGAGCAGTACTTC. This gives the protein CASSAGHRYEQYF.

V usage is TRBV7-2 and J usage is TRBJ1-2, with D possibly TRBD1 on 6 matching bases. Germline CDR1 is SGHTA and CDR2 is FQGNSA. CDR3 length equals 13 residues. Trimming removed 1 base from V and 8 bases from J, with 11 bases in between. For the CDR3, the DNA is TGTGCCAGCAGCTTAGGGGGGCCTGGAGGCTACACCTTC. Residues: CASSLGGPGGYTF.

V usage is TRBV2 and J usage is TRBJ1-2; D is possibly TRBD1 (5 bases). The length of the CDR3 is 14 residues. The V end was cut by 2 bases, the J end by 2 bases, with 9 bases between. Germline V lookup: CDR1 SNHLY, CDR2 FYNNEI. The DNA for the CDR3 is TGTGCCAGCAGTGAAACACAGGAGAACTATGGCTACACCTTC. The encoded protein is CASSETQENYGYTF. Drawing the rest from reference TRBV2 and TRBJ1-2, the complete variable domain is EPEVTQTPSHQVTQMGQEVILRCVPISNHLYFYWYRQILGQKVEFLVSFYNNEISEKSEIFDDQFSVERPDGSNFTLKIRSTKLEDSAMYFCASSETQENYGYTFGSGTRLTVV.

This clonotype was picked up a small number of times. At one end the junction does not follow the germline gene, possibly because of a read error. The chain couples TRBV7-6 to TRBJ1-6; D remains ambiguous. CDR1 SGHVS and CDR2 FNYEAQ come from the germline V gene. This CDR3 region has 18 residues. CDR3 coding DNA: TGTGCCAGCAGCTTTTACTCCCCAGAACAACTGAATAATTCACCCCTCCATTTT. It encodes CASSFYSPEQLNNSPLHF.

This clonotype was observed at least ten times. The chain is built from TRBV6-1 and TRBJ2-1, with D perhaps TRBD2 (6 bases). CDR1 and CDR2 (germline): MNHNS, SASEGT. CDR3 length: 15 amino acids. V was cut by 1 base and J by 6 bases, with 13 bases left in between. CDR3 DNA: TGTGCCAGCAGTGAAGGACTAGGAGTCCCCAATGAGCAGTTCTTC. It encodes CASSEGLGVPNEQFF.

The chain links TRBV24-1 to TRBJ1-5; a possible D gene is TRBD1 (5 bases). CDR1 KGHDR and CDR2 SFDVKD come from the germline V gene. V was clipped by 6 bases and J by 5 bases, with 19 bases between them. CDR3 length equals 16 residues. The CDR3 spells CATSLGTQGAYQPQHF. As DNA, the CDR3 is TGTGCCACCAGTTTAGGGACGCAGGGCGCGTATCAGCCCCAGCATTTT.

As regards this clonotype: One junction end does not reproduce the germline sequence, and a read error may be involved. V gene TRBV7-7 combines with J gene TRBJ2-5; D could derive from TRBD1 or TRBD2 (5 bases each). Germline V lookup: CDR1 SSHAT, CDR2 FNYEAQ (reference sequence). The length of the CDR3 is 15 residues. CDR3 protein: CASSLDQGSGETQYF. DNA for the CDR3: TGTGCTAGCAGCTTAGATCAGGGAAGCGGAGAGACCCAGTACTTC.

This clonotype was counted between two and nine times. The chain links TRBV7-8 to TRBJ1-2, with TRBD1 as a possible D gene (5 bases). The germline CDR1 and CDR2 sequences are SGHVS and FQNEAQ. V was cut by 5 bases and J by 8 bases, with 15 bases left in between. The CDR3 is 13 amino acids. The CDR3 sequence: CASSPGGRDGYTF. The CDR3 DNA sequence: TGTGCCAGCAGCCCCGGAGGGAGGGACGGCTACACCTTC.

This clonotype appeared many times. The chain recombines TRBV6-5 with TRBJ2-7; weak D call: TRBD1 (6 bases). V was cut by 6 bases and J by 3 bases, with 18 bases left in between. The CDR3 is 15 amino acids. The germline V gene encodes CDR1 MNHEY and CDR2 SVGAGI. CDR3 loop: CASSSGALPYYEQYF. CDR3 sequence (DNA): TGTGCCAGCAGCTCAGGGGCCCTTCCTTACTACGAGCAGTACTTC.

This sequence joins TRBV7-9 and TRBJ2-5; D is unclear. Trimming shortened V by 1 base and J by 9 bases, and 15 bases separated the two germline ends. CDR3 size: 14 residues. The germline CDR1 and CDR2 sequences are SEHNR and FQNEAQ (reference sequence). In nucleotides, the CDR3 is TGTGCCAGCAGCTTAGGCGGATATGGTCAGCCCCAGTACTTC. Encoded protein: CASSLGGYGQPQYF.

This clonotype has only a few counts. V usage is TRBV27 and J usage is TRBJ2-1; D is undetermined. V lost 4 bases and J 6 bases, leaving 13 bases between the germline ends. The CDR3 totals 14 residues. CDR1 MNHEY and CDR2 SMNVEV come from the germline V gene (reference sequence). CDR3 in DNA: TGTGCCAGCAGTTGGGTAGGACCCACCAATGAGCAGTTCTTC. This codes for CASSWVGPTNEQFF.

The chain carries TRBV7-9 and TRBJ2-5; unclear D gene. In germline, CDR1 is SEHNR, CDR2 FQNEAQ (reference sequence). This CDR3 has 13 amino acids. V lost 7 bases and J 4 bases, leaving 13 bases between the germline ends. In DNA form, the CDR3 reads TGTGCCAGCATCCCAGTGGCAGGAGAGACCCAGTACTTC. It translates to CASIPVAGETQYF.

The J gene is TRBJ1-4, the V gene TRBV3-1; no reliable D call. This CDR3 is built from 14 residues. Germline CDR1 reads LGHDT; CDR2 reads YNNKEL (reference sequence). The V gene lost 5 bases and the J gene lost 2 bases, with 9 bases spanning the gap. The CDR3 DNA reads as TGTGCCAGCAGCTGGCAACAGACTAATGAAAAACTGTTTTTT. This codes for CASSWQQTNEKLFF.

This clonotype was detected many times. The CDR3 nucleotides read TGTGCCAGCAGTTTAGGTTCCGCCTCCTACGAGCAGTACTTC. Encoded protein: CASSLGSASYEQYF. The chain has TRBV28 and TRBJ2-7; D remains ambiguous. V lost 2 bases and J 0 bases, leaving 8 bases between the germline ends. This CDR3 comprises 14 residues. Germline values: CDR1 MDHEN, CDR2 SYDVKM.

The V call is TRBV29-1, the J call TRBJ2-1; D not certain. Germline V CDR1 and CDR2: SQVTM, ANQGSEA. The CDR3 has 16 amino acids. Trimming stripped 4 bases from V and 0 bases from J, with 16 bases between. The CDR3 sequence: CSVVWAYPSSYNEQFF. CDR3 in DNA: TGCAGCGTTGTGTGGGCCTATCCGAGCTCCTACAATGAGCAGTTCTTC.

This chain joins TRBV24-1 and TRBJ1-6, with 7 bases fitting TRBD1. V dropped 4 bases and J dropped 2; count of bases not matched to a gene: 10. CDR1 and CDR2 (germline): KGHDR, SFDVKD. The CDR3 contains 18 residues. The CDR3 DNA reads TGTGCCACCAGTGACCAAGAGGGGGCAGGCACCTATAATTCACCCCTCCACTTT. Protein product: CATSDQEGAGTYNSPLHF.

The table lists this clonotype with a few counts. The chain recombines TRBV2 with TRBJ2-7; D is ambiguous. The V gene lost 0 bases and the J gene lost 3 bases, with 6 bases spanning the gap. The CDR3 totals 13 residues. Germline CDR1 reads SNHLY; CDR2 reads FYNNEI. The CDR3 loop reads CASSEADVYEQYF. The CDR3 DNA reads as TGTGCCAGCAGTGAAGCGGACGTCTACGAGCAGTACTTC.

This clonotype came up a few times. The chain joins TRBV6-6 to TRBJ1-2; the D is unclear. Germline V CDR1 and CDR2: MNHNY, SVGAGI (reference sequence). Trimming stripped 2 bases from V and 11 bases from J, with 9 bases between. The CDR3 totals 11 residues. CDR3 bases: TGTGCCAGCAGTTACCGGACTGGTTACACCTTC. The encoded protein is CASSYRTGYTF.

Points on this clonotype: Just one base apart from a much larger clone, this may be a read error. The chain is built from TRBV6-5 and TRBJ2-2, with no clear D. V shed 4 bases and J shed 8 bases, with 8 bases lying between them. The CDR3 contains 12 residues. The germline CDR1 and CDR2 sequences are MNHEY and SVGAGI. Written as DNA, the CDR3 is TGTGCCAGCAGTTGCTCGTTAGGGGAGCTGTTTTTT. Translation gives CASSCSLGELFF.

J is TRBJ2-1 and V is TRBV6-1; D ambiguous. In germline, CDR1 is MNHNS, CDR2 SASEGT. The CDR3 consists of 16 residues. Trimming cost V 4 bases and J 8 bases, with 21 bases left between them. CDR3 bases: TGTGCCAGCAGTGCTTATTCATGGGGAAACGTGGATGAGCAGTTCTTC. As protein: CASSAYSWGNVDEQFF.

On this clonotype: An end of the junction does not agree with germline; a read error may underlie this. The chain couples TRBV7-7 to TRBJ1-4; 7 positions agree with TRBD1. The CDR3 spans 15 residues. CDR1 is SSHAT and CDR2 is FNYEAQ in the germline V gene (reference sequence). CDR3 DNA: TGTGCTAGCAGCTTAGAGACAGGGAAGGGGGGAAAACTGTTTTTT. It yields the protein CASSLETGKGGKLFF.

This rearrangement joins TRBV5-1 to TRBJ1-1; TRBD1 might be the D (6 bases). V was shortened by 9 bases and J by 5 bases, with 23 bases between the two germline ends. There are 15 residues in the CDR3. Germline values: CDR1 SGHRS, CDR2 YFSETQ. The CDR3 DNA follows: TGCGCCACCCGAGTCCTGATGGACAGTTGGACTGAAGCTTTCTTT. Its translation is CATRVLMDSWTEAFF.

This clonotype was observed a handful of times. The V gene is TRBV7-8, the J gene TRBJ2-3; 9 positions agree with TRBD2. Germline loops: CDR1 SGHVS, CDR2 FQNEAQ. Trimming at V came to 5 bases and at J to 5 bases, leaving 11 bases not matched to a gene. CDR3 length: 16 residues. CDR3 nucleotides: TGTGCCAGCAGCCCAGAGGAGTCTAGCGGGAAAGATACGCAGTATTTT. Protein sequence: CASSPEESSGKDTQYF. Combining the CDR3 with reference TRBV7-8 and TRBJ2-3 gives the whole variable domain GAGVSQSPRYKVAKRGQDVALRCDPISGHVSLFWYQQALGQGPEFLTYFQNEAQLDKSGLPSDRFFAERPEGSVSTLKIQRTQQEDSAVYLCASSPEESSGKDTQYFGPGTRLTVL.

The gene calls are TRBV3-1 and TRBJ2-7; 15 bases are a match to TRBD2. CDR3 length: 16 amino acids. Germline-derived CDR1 and CDR2 are LGHDT and YNNKEL (reference sequence). V dropped 4 bases and J dropped 6; count of bases not matched to a gene: 7. CDR3 coding DNA: TGTGCCAGCAGCCCTGGCGTGGGACTAGCGGGAGGCGAGCAGTACTTC. Residues: CASSPGVGLAGGEQYF.

This clonotype was observed a handful of times. V and J are TRBV20-1 and TRBJ2-7; 8 nucleotides match TRBD2. CDR1 DFQATT and CDR2 SNEGSKA come from the germline V gene (reference sequence). The CDR3 length is 15 residues. V was clipped by 1 base and J by 4 bases; unmatched bases: 9. CDR3 sequence (DNA): TGCAGTGCTAGAGCCCCCCCCCGGGAGGGTTACGAGCAGTACTTC. This encodes CSARAPPREGYEQYF.

The J gene is TRBJ2-1, the V gene TRBV9; D is uncertain. The CDR3 runs to 13 residues. In germline, CDR1 is SGDLS, CDR2 YYNGEE. V was cut by 2 bases and J by 6 bases, with 9 bases left in between. CDR3: CASSVRLGNEQFF. DNA for the CDR3: TGTGCCAGCAGCGTGAGACTGGGCAATGAGCAGTTCTTC.

This clonotype was detected only a few times. In DNA, the CDR3 is TGTGCCAGCAGTGAAGGACAGGGCAGCGAGCAGTACTTC. Its translation: CASSEGQGSEQYF. This rearrangement joins TRBV25-1 to TRBJ2-7; 8 bases fit TRBD1. V shed 2 bases and J 6 bases; nucleotides not matched to a gene: 3. CDR3 length: 13 amino acids. Germline V gene data show CDR1 as MGHDK and CDR2 as SYGVNS.

At least ten counts were recorded for this clonotype. The chain has TRBV12-3 or TRBV12-4 and TRBJ2-1; 13 bases fit TRBD2. With V trimmed by 6 bases and J by 8 bases, 10 bases remained unmatched. The CDR3 has 16 amino acids. This CDR3 reads CASRILAGGPGDEQFF. The CDR3 bases are TGTGCCAGCAGGATACTAGCGGGAGGGCCGGGGGATGAGCAGTTCTTC.